This T cell receptor beta chain is from a study of blood T cell repertoires in COVID-19. In the study overall: COVID-19 samples collected from the United States, Italy and Spain covered acute and convalescent phases.

V gave up 3 bases and J gave up 6 bases; unmatched junction bases: 3. This CDR3 is built from 14 residues. The V gene's germline CDR1 is MGHDK and CDR2 SYGVNS. In the source study's methods: Reference gene primers were amplified, and this amplification served to estimate nucleated cell counts. Data came from immunoSEQ multiplex PCR; TCRdb stores just in-frame clones and leaves some out. That table furnishes V, J and clone size, whereas the DNA furnished D and trimming. The table lists 150,000 to 200,000 clones, 82% of them singletons. The TCR was taken from a woman aged 80 or over with active or convalescent COVID-19. The chain links TRBV25-1 to TRBJ2-1, with TRBD1 matching 9 bases. Material for sequencing was peripheral blood. The CDR3 DNA reads as TGTGCCAGCAGTGAGGGACAGGGTCTCAATGAGCAGTTCTTC. As protein: CASSEGQGLNEQFF.